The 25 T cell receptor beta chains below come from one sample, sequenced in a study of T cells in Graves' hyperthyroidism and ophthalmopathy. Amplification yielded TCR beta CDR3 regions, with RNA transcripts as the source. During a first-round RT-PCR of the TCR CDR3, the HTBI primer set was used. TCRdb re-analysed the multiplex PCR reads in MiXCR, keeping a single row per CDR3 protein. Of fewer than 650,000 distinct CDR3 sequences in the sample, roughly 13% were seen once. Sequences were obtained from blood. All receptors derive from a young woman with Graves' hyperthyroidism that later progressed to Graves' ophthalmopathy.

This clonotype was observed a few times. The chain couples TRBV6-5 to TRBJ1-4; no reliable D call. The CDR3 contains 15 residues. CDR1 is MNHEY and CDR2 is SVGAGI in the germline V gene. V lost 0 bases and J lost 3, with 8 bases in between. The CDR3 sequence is CASSYSGWSNEKLFF. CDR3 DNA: TGTGCCAGCAGTTACTCTGGGTGGTCTAATGAAAAACTGTTTTTT.

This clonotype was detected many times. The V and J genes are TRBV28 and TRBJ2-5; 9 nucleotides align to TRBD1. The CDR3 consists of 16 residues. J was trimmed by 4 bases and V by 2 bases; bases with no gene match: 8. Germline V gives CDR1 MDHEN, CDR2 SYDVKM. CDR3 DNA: TGTGCCAGCAGTTTAGAAACGGACAGGGGATTAGAGACCCAGTACTTC. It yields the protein CASSLETDRGLETQYF. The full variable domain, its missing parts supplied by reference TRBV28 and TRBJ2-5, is DVKVTQSSRYLVKRTGEKVFLECVQDMDHENMFWYRQDPGLGLRLIYFSYDVKMKEKGDIPEGYSVSREKKERFSLILESASTNQTSMYLCASSLETDRGLETQYFGPGTRLLVL.

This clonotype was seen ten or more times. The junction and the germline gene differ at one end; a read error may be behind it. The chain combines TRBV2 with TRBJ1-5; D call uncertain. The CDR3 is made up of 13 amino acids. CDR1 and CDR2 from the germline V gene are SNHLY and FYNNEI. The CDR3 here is CTSSEGRNQPQHF. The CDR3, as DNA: TGTACCAGCAGTGAGGGCCGGAATCAGCCCCAGCATTTT. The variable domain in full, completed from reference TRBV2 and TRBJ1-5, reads EPEVTQTPSHQVTQMGQEVILRCVPISNHLYFYWYRQILGQKVEFLVSFYNNEISEKSEIFDDQFSVERPDGSNFTLKIRSTKLEDSAMYFCTSSEGRNQPQHFGDGTRLSIL.

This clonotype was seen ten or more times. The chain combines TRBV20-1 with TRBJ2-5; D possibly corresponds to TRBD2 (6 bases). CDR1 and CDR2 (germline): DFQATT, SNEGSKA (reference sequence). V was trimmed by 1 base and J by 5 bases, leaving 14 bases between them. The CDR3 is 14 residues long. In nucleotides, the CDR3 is TGCAGTGCTAGAGCCGGGACTTCGGGGGAGACCCAGTACTTC. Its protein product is CSARAGTSGETQYF.

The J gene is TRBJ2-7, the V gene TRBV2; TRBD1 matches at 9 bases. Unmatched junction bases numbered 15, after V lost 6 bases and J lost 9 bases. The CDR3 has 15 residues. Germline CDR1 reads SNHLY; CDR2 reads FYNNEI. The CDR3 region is CASSLGGQGQVMQYF. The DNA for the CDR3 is TGTGCCAGCAGCTTAGGAGGACAGGGGCAGGTTATGCAGTACTTC.

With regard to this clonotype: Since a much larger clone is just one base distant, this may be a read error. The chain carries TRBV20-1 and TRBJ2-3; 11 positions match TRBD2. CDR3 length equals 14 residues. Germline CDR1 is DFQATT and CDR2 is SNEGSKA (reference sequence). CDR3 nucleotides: TGCGGTGCTTCCGGACTAGCGGGTCAAGATACGCAGTATTTT. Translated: CGASGLAGQDTQYF.

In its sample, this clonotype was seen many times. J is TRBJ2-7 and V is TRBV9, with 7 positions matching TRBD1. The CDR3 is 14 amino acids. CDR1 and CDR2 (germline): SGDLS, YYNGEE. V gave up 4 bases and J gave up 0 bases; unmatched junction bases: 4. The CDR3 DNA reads TGTGCCAGCAGCATCGGACAGGCCTCCTACGAGCAGTACTTC. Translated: CASSIGQASYEQYF.

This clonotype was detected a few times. The CDR3 DNA reads as TGTGCCAGCTCTCCGAGTAGAGGGGGTGTTCCGACAGATACGCAGTATTTT. It codes for CASSPSRGGVPTDTQYF. J is TRBJ2-3 and V is TRBV4-2, with a tentative D call TRBD1 (6 bases). CDR3 size: 17 residues. In germline, CDR1 is LGHNA, CDR2 YNFKEQ. The V and J ends lost 8 bases and 3 bases respectively, with 24 bases between them.

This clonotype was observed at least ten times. CDR3 coding DNA: TGTGCCAGCAGCCGCCAGGCAGGCTATGGCAATGAGCAGTTCTTC. As protein: CASSRQAGYGNEQFF. The genes are TRBV3-1 and TRBJ2-1; D ambiguous. The CDR3 runs 15 residues. Looked up from germline, CDR1 is LGHDT and CDR2 is YNNKEL (reference sequence). Trimming pared 4 bases from V and 6 bases from J, leaving 16 bases between.

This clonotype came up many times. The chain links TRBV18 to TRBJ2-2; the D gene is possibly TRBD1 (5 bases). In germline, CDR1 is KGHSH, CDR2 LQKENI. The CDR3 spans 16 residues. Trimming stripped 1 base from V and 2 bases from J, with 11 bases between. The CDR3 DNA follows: TGTGCCAGCTCACCACGATCAGGGCTAAACACCGGGGAGCTGTTTTTT. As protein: CASSPRSGLNTGELFF.

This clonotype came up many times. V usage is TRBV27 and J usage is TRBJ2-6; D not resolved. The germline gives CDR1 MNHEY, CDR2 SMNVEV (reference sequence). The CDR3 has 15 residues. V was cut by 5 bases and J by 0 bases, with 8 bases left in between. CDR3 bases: TGTGCCAGCAGTCTTCGCCCCTCTGGGGCCAACGTCCTGACTTTC. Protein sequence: CASSLRPSGANVLTF.

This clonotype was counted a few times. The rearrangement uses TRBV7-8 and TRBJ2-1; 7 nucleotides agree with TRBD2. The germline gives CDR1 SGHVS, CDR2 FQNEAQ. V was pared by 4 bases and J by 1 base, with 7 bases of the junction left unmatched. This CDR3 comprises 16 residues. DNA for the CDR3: TGTGCCAGCAGCTCCCCTGGACTAGTGTCCTACAATGAGCAGTTCTTC. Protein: CASSSPGLVSYNEQFF.

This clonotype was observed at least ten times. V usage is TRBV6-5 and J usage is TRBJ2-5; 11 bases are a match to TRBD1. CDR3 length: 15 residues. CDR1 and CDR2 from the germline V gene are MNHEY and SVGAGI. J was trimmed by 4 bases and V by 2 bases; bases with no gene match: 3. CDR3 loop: CASSYEGQGAETQYF. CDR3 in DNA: TGTGCCAGCAGTTACGAAGGACAGGGGGCAGAGACCCAGTACTTC.

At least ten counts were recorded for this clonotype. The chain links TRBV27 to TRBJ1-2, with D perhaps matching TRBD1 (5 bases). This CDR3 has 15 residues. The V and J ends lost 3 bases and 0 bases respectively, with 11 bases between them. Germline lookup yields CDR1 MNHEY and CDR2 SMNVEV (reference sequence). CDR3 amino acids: CASSLTVPSNYGYTF. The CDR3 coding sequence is TGTGCCAGCAGTTTGACAGTACCGTCTAACTATGGCTACACCTTC.

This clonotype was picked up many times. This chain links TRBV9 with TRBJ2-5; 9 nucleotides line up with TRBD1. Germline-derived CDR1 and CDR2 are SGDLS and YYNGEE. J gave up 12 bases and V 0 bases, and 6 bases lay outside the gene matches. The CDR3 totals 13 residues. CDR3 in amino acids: CASSVEGQGNEYF. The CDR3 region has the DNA TGTGCCAGCAGCGTAGAGGGACAGGGTAATGAGTACTTC. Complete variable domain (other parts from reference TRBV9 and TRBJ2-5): DSGVTQTPKHLITATGQRVTLRCSPRSGDLSVYWYQQSLDQGLQFLIQYYNGEERAKGNILERFSAQQFPDLHSELNLSSLELGDSALYFCASSVEGQGNEYFGPGTRLLVL.

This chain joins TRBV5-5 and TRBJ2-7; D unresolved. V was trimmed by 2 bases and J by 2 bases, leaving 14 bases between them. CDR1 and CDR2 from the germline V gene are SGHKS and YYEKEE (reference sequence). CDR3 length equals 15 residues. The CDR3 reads CASSFSTWATYEQYF. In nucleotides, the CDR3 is TGTGCCAGCAGCTTCTCTACCTGGGCAACCTACGAGCAGTACTTC.

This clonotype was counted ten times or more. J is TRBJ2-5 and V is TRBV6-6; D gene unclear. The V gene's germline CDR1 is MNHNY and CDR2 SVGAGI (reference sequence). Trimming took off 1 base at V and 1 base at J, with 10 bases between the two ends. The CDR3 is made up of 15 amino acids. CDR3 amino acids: CASSYWTATQETQYF. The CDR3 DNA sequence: TGTGCCAGCAGTTACTGGACGGCCACCCAAGAGACCCAGTACTTC.

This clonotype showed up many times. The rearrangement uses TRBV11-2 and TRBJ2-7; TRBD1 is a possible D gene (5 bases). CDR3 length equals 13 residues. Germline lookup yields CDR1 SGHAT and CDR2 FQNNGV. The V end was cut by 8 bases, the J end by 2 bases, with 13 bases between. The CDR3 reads CASATRGTYEQYF. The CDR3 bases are TGTGCCAGCGCTACAAGGGGAACCTACGAGCAGTACTTC. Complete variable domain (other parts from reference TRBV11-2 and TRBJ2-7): EAGVAQSPRYKIIEKRQSVAFWCNPISGHATLYWYQQILGQGPKLLIQFQNNGVVDDSQLPKDRFSAERLKGVDSTLKIQPAKLEDSAVYLCASATRGTYEQYFGPGTRLTVT.

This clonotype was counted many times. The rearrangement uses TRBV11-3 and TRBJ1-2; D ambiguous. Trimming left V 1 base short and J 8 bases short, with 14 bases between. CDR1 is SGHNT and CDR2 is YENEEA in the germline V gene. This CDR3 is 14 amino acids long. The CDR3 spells CASSLGVPRRGYTF. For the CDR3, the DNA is TGTGCCAGCAGCTTAGGGGTACCCCGTCGGGGCTACACCTTC. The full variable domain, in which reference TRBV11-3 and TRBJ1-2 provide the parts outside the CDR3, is EAGVVQSPRYKIIEKKQPVAFWCNPISGHNTLYWYLQNLGQGPELLIRYENEEAVDDSQLPKDRFSAERLKGVDSTLKIQPAELGDSAVYLCASSLGVPRRGYTFGSGTRLTVV.

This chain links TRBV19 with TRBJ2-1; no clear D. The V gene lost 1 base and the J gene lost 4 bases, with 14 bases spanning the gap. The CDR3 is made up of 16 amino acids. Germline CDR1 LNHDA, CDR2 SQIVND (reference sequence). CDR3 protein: CASSIGNSLLYNEQFF. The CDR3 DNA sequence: TGTGCCAGTAGTATAGGGAACAGTCTTTTGTACAATGAGCAGTTCTTC. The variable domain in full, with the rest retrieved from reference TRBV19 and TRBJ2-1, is DGGITQSPKYLFRKEGQNVTLSCEQNLNHDAMYWYRQDPGQGLRLIYYSQIVNDFQKGDIAEGYSVSREKKESFPLTVTSAQKNPTAFYLCASSIGNSLLYNEQFFGPGTRLTVL.

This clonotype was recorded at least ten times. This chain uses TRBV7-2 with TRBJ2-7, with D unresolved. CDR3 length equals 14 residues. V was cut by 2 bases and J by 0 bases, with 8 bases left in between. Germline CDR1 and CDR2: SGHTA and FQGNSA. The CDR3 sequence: CASSLQPSSYEQYF. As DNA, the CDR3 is TGTGCCAGCAGCTTACAACCCAGCTCCTACGAGCAGTACTTC. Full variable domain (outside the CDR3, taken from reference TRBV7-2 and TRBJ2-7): GAGVSQSPSNKVTEKGKDVELRCDPISGHTALYWYRQSLGQGLEFLIYFQGNSAPDKSGLPSDRFSAERTGGSVSTLTIQRTQQEDSAVYLCASSLQPSSYEQYFGPGTRLTVT.

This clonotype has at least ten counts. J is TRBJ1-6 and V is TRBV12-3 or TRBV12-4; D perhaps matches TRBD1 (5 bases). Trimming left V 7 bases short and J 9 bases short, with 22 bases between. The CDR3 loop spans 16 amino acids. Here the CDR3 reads CASTSSYGGSFSPLHF. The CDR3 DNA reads TGTGCCAGCACCTCTTCCTATGGGGGGTCTTTTTCACCCCTCCACTTT.

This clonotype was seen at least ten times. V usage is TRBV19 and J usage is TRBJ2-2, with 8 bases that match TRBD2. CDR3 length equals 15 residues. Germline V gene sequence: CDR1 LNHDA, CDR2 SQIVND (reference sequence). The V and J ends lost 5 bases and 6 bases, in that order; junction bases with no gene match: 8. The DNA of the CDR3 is TGTGCCAGTAGTGCGGGACTAGTTGTTTCCGGGGAGCTGTTTTTT. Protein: CASSAGLVVSGELFF.

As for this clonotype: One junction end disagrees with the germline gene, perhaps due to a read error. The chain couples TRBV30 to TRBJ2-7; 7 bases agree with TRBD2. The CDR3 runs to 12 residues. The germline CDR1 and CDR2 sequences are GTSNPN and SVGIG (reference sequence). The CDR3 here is CARSVGGGEQYF. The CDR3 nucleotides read TGTGCCAGGAGTGTAGGCGGGGGCGAGCAGTACTTC. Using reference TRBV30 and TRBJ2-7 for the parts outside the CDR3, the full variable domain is SQTIHQWPATLVQPVGSPLSLECTVEGTSNPNLYWYRQAAGRGLQLLFYSVGIGQISSEVPQNLSASRPQDRQFILSSKKLLLSDSGFYLCARSVGGGEQYFGPGTRLTVT.

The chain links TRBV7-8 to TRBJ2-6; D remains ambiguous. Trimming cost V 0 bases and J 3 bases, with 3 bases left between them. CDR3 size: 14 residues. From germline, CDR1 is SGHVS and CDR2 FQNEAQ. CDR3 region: CASSLAGGANVLTF. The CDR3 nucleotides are TGTGCCAGCAGCTTAGCGGGTGGGGCCAACGTCCTGACTTTC.